These 9 T cell receptor beta chains share one sample of origin, sequenced in a study of identical twins. In TCRdb, the 5' RACE reads were re-called with MiXCR into one record per CDR3 protein. Among under 250,000 distinct CDR3 sequences, 7.5% were seen once, and the ten largest hold about 5.8%. The same data also went into a second study, on yellow fever vaccine responses in identical twins.

Sequencing was performed on CD8+ T cells sorted from blood. These receptors originate from a woman aged 18-29 years in good health.

This clonotype showed up many times. The J gene is TRBJ1-2, the V gene TRBV27; D is undetermined. The germline V gene encodes CDR1 MNHEY and CDR2 SMNVEV (reference sequence). The CDR3 contains 13 residues. V was trimmed by 2 bases and J by 7 bases, leaving 11 bases between them. This chain's CDR3 is CASSLKGIVGYTF. For the CDR3, the DNA is TGTGCCAGCAGTTTAAAGGGAATCGTTGGCTACACCTTC.

This clonotype was found a few times. CDR3 loop: CAIRPGNTEAFF. The CDR3 nucleotides read TGTGCCATCAGGCCCGGGAACACTGAAGCTTTCTTT. This rearrangement joins TRBV10-3 to TRBJ1-1; D unclear. The CDR3 length is 12 residues. V gave up 6 bases and J gave up 1 base, with 6 bases separating them. Germline lookup yields CDR1 ENHRY and CDR2 SYGVKD.

This clonotype was seen more than once but under ten times. At one end, the junction sequence differs from germline, possibly due to a read error. The chain is built from TRBV28 and TRBJ2-1; 7 nucleotides agree with TRBD1. CDR1 is MDHEN, CDR2 SYDVKM, per germline. The CDR3 runs to 15 residues. Here the CDR3 DNA reads TGTGCCAGCACCTCGGGACAGTACTCCTTCAATGAGCAGTTCTTC. It translates to CASTSGQYSFNEQFF.

This clonotype turned up a few times. V usage is TRBV7-8 and J usage is TRBJ2-2; no reliable D call. The germline V gene has CDR1 SGHVS and CDR2 FQNEAQ. This CDR3 is built from 15 residues. Trimming left V 2 bases short and J 5 bases short, with 12 bases between. The CDR3 region has the DNA TGTGCCAGCAGCTTACGAAGGGTTTGGACCGGGGAGCTGTTTTTT. This codes for CASSLRRVWTGELFF.

The chain joins TRBV2 to TRBJ2-7; tentatively, D is TRBD2 (6 bases). The V gene's germline CDR1 is SNHLY and CDR2 FYNNEI. With 3 bases removed from V and 2 bases from J, the gap between germline ends came to 8 bases. This CDR3 is 13 amino acids long. Written as DNA, the CDR3 is TGTGCCAGCAGTGAGGAGGGAACCTACGAGCAGTACTTC. As protein: CASSEEGTYEQYF.

The rearrangement links TRBV29-1 to TRBJ2-2, with 13 bases that match TRBD2. The CDR3 has 13 residues. V trimming: 6 bases; J trimming: 6 bases; junction bases outside the gene matches: 1. Germline CDR1 and CDR2: SQVTM and ANQGSEA. The CDR3 DNA follows: TGCAGCGTGACTAGCGGGGGGTCCGGGGAGCTGTTTTTT. Translated: CSVTSGGSGELFF.

This clonotype was seen at least ten times. The J gene is TRBJ2-1, the V gene TRBV29-1, with TRBD1 matching over 9 bases. The germline gives CDR1 SQVTM, CDR2 ANQGSEA. This CDR3 has 15 residues. V shed 4 bases, J shed 0 bases, and the junction held 4 bases outside the gene matches. CDR3 residues: CSVAPGQGSYNEQFF. In nucleotides, the CDR3 is TGCAGCGTTGCCCCGGGACAGGGCTCCTACAATGAGCAGTTCTTC.

This clonotype was seen more than once but under ten times. The V and J genes are TRBV6-4 and TRBJ2-2; 8 nucleotides match TRBD2. There are 15 residues in the CDR3. Looked up from germline, CDR1 is MRHNA and CDR2 is SNTAGT. V shed 6 bases and J 4 bases; nucleotides not matched to a gene: 7. The CDR3 protein is CASSNKAGATGELFF. The CDR3 nucleotides read TGTGCCAGCAGCAACAAAGCGGGAGCCACCGGGGAGCTGTTTTTT.

This clonotype has just a few counts. The chain links TRBV11-2 to TRBJ2-7, with 8 bases identical to TRBD1. The length of the CDR3 is 13 residues. Germline CDR1 is SGHAT and CDR2 is FQNNGV. Germline trimming cut 5 bases from V and 3 bases from J; bases unmatched to any gene: 3. In DNA form, the CDR3 reads TGTGCCAGCAGCACCGGGACAGGCTACGAGCAGTACGTC. Its protein is CASSTGTGYEQYV.